The TCR beta chain described here comes from a study of Ad26.COV2.S vaccination and SARS-CoV-2 variants. As concerns this clone: Its antigen is undetermined.

General observations from the study: Post-vaccination breadth of spike-specific CD8+ and CD4+ T cell responses was reportedly substantial. Those who received the vaccine showed greater spike-specific TCR breadth than those given placebo.

The repertoire was sequenced with immunoSEQ multiplex PCR; TCRdb's copy has only in-frame clones and lacks some. This table has around 310,000 clones, roughly 88% appearing once. Treatment in this sample: over 15 received Ad26.COV2.S at low or high dose, single or two shots; about five received placebo; per-sample allocation not given. Each sample was drawn 63 days after the first injection (of vaccine or placebo). V was trimmed by 5 bases and J by 8 bases, leaving 12 bases between them. This CDR3 has 12 amino acids. Germline V gene data show CDR1 as MDHEN and CDR2 as SYDVKM. The chain joins TRBV28 to TRBJ1-2; D gene uncertain. The receptor comes from a person aged 18-65 years who received the Ad26.COV2.S COVID-19 vaccine or a placebo. The sample here was peripheral blood, taken in a trial of Ad26.COV2.S vaccine versus placebo. DNA of the CDR3: TGTGCCAGCAGTCGGAATTTTCTGGGCTACACCTTC. Its protein product is CASSRNFLGYTF.